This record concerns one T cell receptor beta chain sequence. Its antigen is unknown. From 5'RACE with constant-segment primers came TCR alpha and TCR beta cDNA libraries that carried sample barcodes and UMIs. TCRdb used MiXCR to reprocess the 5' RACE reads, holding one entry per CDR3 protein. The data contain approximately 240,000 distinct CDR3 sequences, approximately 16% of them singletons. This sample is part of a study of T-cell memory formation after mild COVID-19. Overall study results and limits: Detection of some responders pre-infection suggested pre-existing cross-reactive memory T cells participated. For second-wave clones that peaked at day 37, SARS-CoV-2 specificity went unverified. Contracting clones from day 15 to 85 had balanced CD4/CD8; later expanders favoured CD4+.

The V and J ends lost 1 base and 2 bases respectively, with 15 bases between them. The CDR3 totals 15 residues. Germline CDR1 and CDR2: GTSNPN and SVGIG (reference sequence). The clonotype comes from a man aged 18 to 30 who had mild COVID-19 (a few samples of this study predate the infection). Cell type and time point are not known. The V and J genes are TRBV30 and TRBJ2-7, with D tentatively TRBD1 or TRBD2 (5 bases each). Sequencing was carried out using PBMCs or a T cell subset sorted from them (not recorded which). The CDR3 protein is CAWSGSGPLTYEQYF. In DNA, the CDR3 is TGTGCCTGGAGTGGCTCGGGGCCTTTGACCTACGAGCAGTACTTC.